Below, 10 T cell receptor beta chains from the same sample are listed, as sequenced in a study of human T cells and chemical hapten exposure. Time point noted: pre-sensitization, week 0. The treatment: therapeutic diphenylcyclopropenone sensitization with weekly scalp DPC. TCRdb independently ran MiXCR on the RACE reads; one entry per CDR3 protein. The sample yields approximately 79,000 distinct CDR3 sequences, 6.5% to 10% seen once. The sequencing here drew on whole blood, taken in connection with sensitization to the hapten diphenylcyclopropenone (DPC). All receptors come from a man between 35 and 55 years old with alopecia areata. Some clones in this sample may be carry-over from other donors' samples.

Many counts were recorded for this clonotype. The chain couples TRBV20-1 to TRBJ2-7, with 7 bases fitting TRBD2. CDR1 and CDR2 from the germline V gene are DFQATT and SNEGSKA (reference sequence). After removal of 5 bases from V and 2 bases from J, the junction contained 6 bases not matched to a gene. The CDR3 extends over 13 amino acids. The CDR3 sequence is CSAVREGTYEQYF. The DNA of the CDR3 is TGCAGTGCTGTAAGGGAGGGCACCTACGAGCAGTACTTC.

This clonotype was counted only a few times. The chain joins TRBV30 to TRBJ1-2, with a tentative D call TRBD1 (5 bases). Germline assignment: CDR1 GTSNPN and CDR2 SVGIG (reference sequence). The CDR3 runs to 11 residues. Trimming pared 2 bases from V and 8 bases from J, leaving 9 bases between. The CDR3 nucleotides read TGTGCCTGGAGTTCGGGGACCGGCTACACCTTC. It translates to CAWSSGTGYTF. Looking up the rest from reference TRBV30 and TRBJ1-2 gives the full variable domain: SQTIHQWPATLVQPVGSPLSLECTVEGTSNPNLYWYRQAAGRGLQLLFYSVGIGQISSEVPQNLSASRPQDRQFILSSKKLLLSDSGFYLCAWSSGTGYTFGSGTRLTVV.

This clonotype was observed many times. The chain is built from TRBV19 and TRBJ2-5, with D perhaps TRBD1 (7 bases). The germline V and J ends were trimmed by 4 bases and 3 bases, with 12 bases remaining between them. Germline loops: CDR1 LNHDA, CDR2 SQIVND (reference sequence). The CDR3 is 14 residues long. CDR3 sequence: CASSRSRGEETQYF. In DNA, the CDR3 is TGTGCCAGTAGTAGGTCCAGGGGGGAAGAGACCCAGTACTTC.

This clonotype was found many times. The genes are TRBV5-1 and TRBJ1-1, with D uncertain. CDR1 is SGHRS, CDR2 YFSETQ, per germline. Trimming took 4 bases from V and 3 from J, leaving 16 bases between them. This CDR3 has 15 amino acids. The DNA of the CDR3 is TGCGCCAGCAGCCCGTTGAAGGGAGGAGACACTGAAGCTTTCTTT. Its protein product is CASSPLKGGDTEAFF.

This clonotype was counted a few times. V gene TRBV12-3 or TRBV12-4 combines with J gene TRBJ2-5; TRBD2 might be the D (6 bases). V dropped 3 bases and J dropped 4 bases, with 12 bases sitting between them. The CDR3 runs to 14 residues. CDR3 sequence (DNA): TGTGCCAGCAGTTTTGGTCCAGCGGGAGAGACCCAGTACTTC. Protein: CASSFGPAGETQYF.

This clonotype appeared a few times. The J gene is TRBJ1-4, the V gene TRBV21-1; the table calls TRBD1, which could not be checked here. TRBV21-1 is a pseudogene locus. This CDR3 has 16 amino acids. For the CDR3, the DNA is TGTGCCAGCAGCAAAAAGGACTGGACAGGGGATGAAAAACTGTTTTTT. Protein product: CASSKKDWTGDEKLFF.

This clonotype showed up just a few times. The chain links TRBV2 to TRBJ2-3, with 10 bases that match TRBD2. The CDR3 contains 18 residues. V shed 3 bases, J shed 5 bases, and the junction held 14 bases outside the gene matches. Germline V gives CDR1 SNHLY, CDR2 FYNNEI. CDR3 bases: TGTGCCAGCAGTGACCTAGCGGGAGATCGTTTAGTAGTAGATACGCAGTATTTT. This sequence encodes CASSDLAGDRLVVDTQYF. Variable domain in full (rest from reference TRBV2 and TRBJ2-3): EPEVTQTPSHQVTQMGQEVILRCVPISNHLYFYWYRQILGQKVEFLVSFYNNEISEKSEIFDDQFSVERPDGSNFTLKIRSTKLEDSAMYFCASSDLAGDRLVVDTQYFGPGTRLTVL.

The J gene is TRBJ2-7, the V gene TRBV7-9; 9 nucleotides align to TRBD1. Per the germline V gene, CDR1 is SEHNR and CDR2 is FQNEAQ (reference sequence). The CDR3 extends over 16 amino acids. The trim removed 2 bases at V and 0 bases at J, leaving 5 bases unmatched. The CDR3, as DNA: TGTGCCAGCAGCTTAACAGGGGGCCCTAGCTCCTACGAGCAGTACTTC. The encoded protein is CASSLTGGPSSYEQYF.

The CDR3 reads CASSQDSRTVSSYEQYV. Written as DNA, the CDR3 is TGTGCCAGCAGCCAAGACAGCAGGACGGTGAGCTCCTACGAGCAGTACGTC. The chain uses TRBV3-1 and TRBJ2-7; D uncertain. The CDR3 sequence is 17 residues long. The germline CDR1 and CDR2 sequences are LGHDT and YNNKEL (reference sequence). Trimming cost V 0 bases and J 0 bases, with 15 bases left between them.

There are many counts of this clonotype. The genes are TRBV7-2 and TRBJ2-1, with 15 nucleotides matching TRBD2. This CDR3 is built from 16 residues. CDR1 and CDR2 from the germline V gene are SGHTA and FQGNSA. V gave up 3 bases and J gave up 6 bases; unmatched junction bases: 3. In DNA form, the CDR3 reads TGTGCCAGCAGCTTGGAGGGACTAGCGGGAGGCAATGAGCAGTTCTTC. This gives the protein CASSLEGLAGGNEQFF.